These 15 T cell receptor beta chains share one sample of origin, sequenced in a study of immune evolution from preneoplasia to lung adenocarcinoma. The protocol was immunoSEQ multiplex PCR, while the TCRdb copy is restricted to in-frame clones and leaves out a portion. The top ten hold less than 9.5% of the sample, which has about 8,200 clones, 80% seen once. Sequenced input: FFPE adjacent normal lung tissue. These receptors were taken from a person between 65 and 79 years old with lung adenocarcinoma.

Only a few counts were recorded for this clone. The chain joins TRBV2 to TRBJ1-2; unclear D gene. The CDR3 is made up of 14 amino acids. CDR1 and CDR2 from the germline V gene are SNHLY and FYNNEI. V gave up 7 bases and J gave up 5 bases, with 17 bases separating them. The CDR3 nucleotides read TGTGCCAGCAAGTTAGGCAGCCAGGAGTATGGCTACACCTTC. This gives the protein CASKLGSQEYGYTF.

The chain uses TRBV2 and TRBJ2-1, with 9 bases matching TRBD2. V dropped 9 bases and J dropped 5; count of bases not matched to a gene: 8. The CDR3 runs to 14 residues. The germline CDR1 and CDR2 sequences are SNHLY and FYNNEI. CDR3 DNA: TGTGCCAGTACGCGGGAGGGCAATCACAATGAGCAGTTCTTC. Encoded protein: CASTREGNHNEQFF.

This clone has more than one count but fewer than ten. This chain joins TRBV28 and TRBJ1-2; D is possibly TRBD1 (6 bases). Germline assignment: CDR1 MDHEN and CDR2 SYDVKM. The CDR3 has 16 residues. Trimming took 4 bases from V and 7 from J, leaving 22 bases between them. This CDR3 reads CASSSTGVQPEGGYTF. The CDR3 DNA reads as TGTGCCAGCAGTTCGACAGGCGTCCAGCCGGAGGGTGGCTACACCTTC.

The J gene is TRBJ1-2, the V gene TRBV6-5; D perhaps matches TRBD1 (6 bases). CDR1 and CDR2 from the germline V gene are MNHEY and SVGAGI. This CDR3 is 12 amino acids long. V lost 4 bases and J 7 bases, leaving 10 bases between the germline ends. Here the CDR3 reads CASSSSRGGYTF. CDR3 DNA sequence: TGTGCCAGCAGTTCCTCCAGGGGTGGCTACACCTTC.

In regard to this clone: Other DNA sequences in this specimen translate into the identical CDR3. This chain uses TRBV9 with TRBJ2-5; possible D gene TRBD2, 5 bases. With 3 bases removed from V and 5 bases from J, the gap between germline ends came to 11 bases. CDR1 SGDLS and CDR2 YYNGEE come from the germline V gene. CDR3 length equals 13 residues. The CDR3 nucleotides are TGTGCCAGCAGCGGAGCGGTTTCGGAGACCCAGTACTTC. Protein sequence: CASSGAVSETQYF.

In its sample, this clone was seen a few times. V and J are TRBV5-1 and TRBJ2-5; D not certain. The CDR3 spans 13 residues. Trimming removed 5 bases from V and 1 base from J, with 9 bases in between. The germline V gene encodes CDR1 SGHRS and CDR2 YFSETQ. The CDR3 sequence is CASSWVLQETQYF. The DNA for the CDR3 is TGCGCCAGCAGTTGGGTACTCCAAGAGACCCAGTACTTC.

V and J are TRBV7-8 and TRBJ2-3; 7 bases match TRBD1. Germline-derived CDR1 and CDR2 are SGHVS and FQNEAQ. The CDR3 extends over 17 amino acids. Trimming took 5 bases from V and 1 from J; bases not matched to a gene: 12. CDR3 coding DNA: TGTGCCAGCAGCCATGCCAGTTTAGGACAGGGCACAGATACGCAGTATTTT. This encodes CASSHASLGQGTDTQYF.

The chain recombines TRBV5-1 with TRBJ1-1, with D perhaps TRBD1 (5 bases). This CDR3 region has 14 residues. V dropped 0 bases and J dropped 2 bases, with 8 bases sitting between them. Germline values: CDR1 SGHRS, CDR2 YFSETQ. CDR3 bases: TGCGCCAGCAGCTTGGGGACAAAAAACACTGAAGCTTTCTTT. Amino acids: CASSLGTKNTEAFF.

The rearrangement uses TRBV7-3 and TRBJ2-2; no reliable D call. V dropped 2 bases and J dropped 2 bases, with 6 bases sitting between them. The CDR3 is 14 residues long. Germline V gene lookup returns CDR1 SGHTA and CDR2 FQGTGA. For the CDR3, the DNA is TGTGCCAGCAGCTTACTTAGAAACACCGGGGAGCTGTTTTTT. Translating it yields CASSLLRNTGELFF. Complete variable domain (other parts from reference TRBV7-3 and TRBJ2-2): GAGVSQTPSNKVTEKGKYVELRCDPISGHTALYWYRQSLGQGPEFLIYFQGTGAADDSGLPNDRFFAVRPEGSVSTLKIQRTERGDSAVYLCASSLLRNTGELFFGEGSRLTVL.

The sample holds a few counts of this clone. This rearrangement joins TRBV6-1 to TRBJ2-7; a possible D gene is TRBD2 (6 bases). This CDR3 is 11 amino acids long. Deletions cut 8 bases from V and 5 bases from J, with 10 bases between. Germline V gene data show CDR1 as MNHNS and CDR2 as SASEGT. This CDR3 is CASGRGDEQYF. Written as DNA, the CDR3 is TGTGCCAGCGGGCGGGGCGACGAGCAGTACTTC.

The V call is TRBV10-3, the J call TRBJ2-7; TRBD1 agrees at 8 bases. Germline V gene data show CDR1 as ENHRY and CDR2 as SYGVKD. CDR3 length equals 15 residues. J lost 5 bases, V lost 6 bases, and 12 bases had no gene match. The CDR3 DNA follows: TGTGCCATCAGGCCCGCAGGGGGCGGGGAACACGAGCAGTACTTC. It yields the protein CAIRPAGGGEHEQYF.

J is TRBJ1-5 and V is TRBV6-6, with TRBD1 as a possible D gene (6 bases). The V end was cut by 6 bases, the J end by 3 bases, with 18 bases between. CDR1 MNHNY and CDR2 SVGAGI come from the germline V gene (reference sequence). The CDR3 length is 16 residues. Written as DNA, the CDR3 is TGTGCCAGCAGCCAGGGGCAGGGAACTAACAATCAGCCCCAGCATTTT. It specifies CASSQGQGTNNQPQHF.

This CDR3 is CASSEGQRATNEKLFF. The CDR3, as DNA: TGTGCCAGCAGTGAAGGCCAGAGAGCAACTAATGAAAAACTGTTTTTT. The V gene is TRBV2, the J gene TRBJ1-4; no reliable D call. The CDR3 loop spans 16 amino acids. CDR1 and CDR2 (germline): SNHLY, FYNNEI. Trimming removed 1 base at V and 0 bases at J, with 9 bases between. Filled out from reference TRBV2 and TRBJ1-4, the complete variable domain reads EPEVTQTPSHQVTQMGQEVILRCVPISNHLYFYWYRQILGQKVEFLVSFYNNEISEKSEIFDDQFSVERPDGSNFTLKIRSTKLEDSAMYFCASSEGQRATNEKLFFGSGTQLSVL.

The V call is TRBV7-9, the J call TRBJ2-7; 7 bases match TRBD1. The CDR3 extends over 14 amino acids. Germline-derived CDR1 and CDR2 are SEHNR and FQNEAQ (reference sequence). With 3 bases clipped from V and 7 bases from J, the junction kept 9 bases outside the gene matches. The CDR3 loop reads CASSLATGLGEQYF. For the CDR3, the DNA is TGTGCCAGCAGCTTGGCGACAGGGTTGGGGGAGCAGTACTTC.

The chain links TRBV4-1 to TRBJ1-3; possible D gene TRBD1, 6 bases. Germline V gives CDR1 MGHRA, CDR2 YSYEKL. Trimming stripped 1 base from V and 1 base from J, with 11 bases between. The CDR3 has 16 amino acids. CDR3 bases: TGCGCCAGCAGCCAAGGCTTTGGACAGTCTGGAAACACCATATATTTT. It codes for CASSQGFGQSGNTIYF.